The 22 T cell receptor beta chains listed next were all sequenced from one sample in a study of T cell repertoires in cytomegalovirus infection. TCRdb fed the reads into MiXCR, producing one record per CDR3 protein. The sample lists around 740,000 distinct CDR3 sequences; about 40% were seen once. Sequenced sample: PBMCs. These receptors were obtained from a human donor in good health (CMV status not recorded). Some clones in this sample may be carry-over from other donors' samples.

This clonotype was observed a single time. The chain couples TRBV20-1 to TRBJ2-3; tentatively, D is TRBD2 (6 bases). Germline-derived CDR1 and CDR2 are DFQATT and SNEGSKA (reference sequence). Deletions cut 1 base from V and 2 bases from J, with 19 bases between. CDR3 size: 17 residues. CDR3 region: CSARGLKPGEVTDTQYF. CDR3 DNA sequence: TGCAGTGCTAGAGGACTGAAACCGGGGGAGGTCACAGATACGCAGTATTTT.

This clonotype was picked up a small number of times. This chain uses TRBV7-9 with TRBJ2-5; D uncertain. This CDR3 spans 14 amino acids. Germline CDR1 reads SEHNR; CDR2 reads FQNEAQ (reference sequence). V was trimmed by 5 bases and J by 0 bases, leaving 10 bases between them. The CDR3 DNA reads as TGTGCCAGCAGCCCCGGACGGTACCAAGAGACCCAGTACTTC. Protein product: CASSPGRYQETQYF.

This clonotype has a handful of counts. The V call is TRBV7-9, the J call TRBJ1-1, with a possible D match to TRBD1 (5 bases). Trimming took off 4 bases at V and 3 bases at J, with 15 bases between the two ends. The CDR3 has 15 residues. In germline, CDR1 is SEHNR, CDR2 FQNEAQ (reference sequence). The CDR3 DNA follows: TGTGCCAGCAGCTACGAGGGGTGGAGAGACACTGAAGCTTTCTTT. It translates to CASSYEGWRDTEAFF.

A remark on this clonotype: The CDR3 carries no conserved terminal phenylalanine or tryptophan, so it likely arises from a read error. The chain carries TRBV7-2 and TRBJ2-2, with TRBD1 as a possible D gene (6 bases). Germline loops: CDR1 SGHTA, CDR2 FQGNSA. Trimming removed 5 bases from V and 5 bases from J, with 18 bases in between. This CDR3 contains 16 residues. The CDR3 region has the DNA TGTGCCAGCAGCCCCCAAATAGGGGGTTGGACCGGGGAGCTGTTTTTG. It is translated as CASSPQIGGWTGELFL.

This clonotype appeared many times. This sequence joins TRBV7-8 and TRBJ2-5; D is ambiguous. The CDR3 contains 15 residues. Germline V lookup: CDR1 SGHVS, CDR2 FQNEAQ. V dropped 1 base and J dropped 5 bases, with 14 bases sitting between them. The CDR3 DNA reads TGTGCCAGCAGCTTAGAAAGCCTCGAGAGGGAGACCCAGTACTTC. Amino acids: CASSLESLERETQYF.

The V call is TRBV4-2, the J call TRBJ2-1; D uncertain. The CDR3 runs 15 residues. V was pared by 0 bases and J by 4 bases, with 10 bases between. Looked up from germline, CDR1 is LGHNA and CDR2 is YNFKEQ. DNA of the CDR3: TGTGCCAGCAGCCAAGATCTGGCTACTTACAATGAGCAGTTCTTC. It encodes CASSQDLATYNEQFF.

The V and J genes are TRBV28 and TRBJ2-7, with 14 bases identical to TRBD2. CDR1 is MDHEN, CDR2 SYDVKM, per germline. V dropped 4 bases and J dropped 2; count of bases not matched to a gene: 10. This CDR3 is built from 18 residues. This CDR3 reads CASSSGGLAGGSTYEQYF. CDR3 DNA sequence: TGTGCCAGCAGTTCGGGAGGACTAGCGGGGGGCTCAACCTACGAGCAGTACTTC.

The sample holds many counts of this clonotype. The rearrangement uses TRBV7-2 and TRBJ1-6, with TRBD1 identical over 11 bases. Trimming cost V 5 bases and J 9 bases; bases outside gene matches: 9. Germline CDR1 and CDR2: SGHTA and FQGNSA. The CDR3 is 16 amino acids. The CDR3 reads CASSNRTGGFGSPLHF. The CDR3 bases are TGTGCCAGCAGCAATAGGACAGGGGGCTTCGGTTCACCCCTCCACTTT. Full variable domain (missing parts from reference TRBV7-2 and TRBJ1-6): GAGVSQSPSNKVTEKGKDVELRCDPISGHTALYWYRQSLGQGLEFLIYFQGNSAPDKSGLPSDRFSAERTGGSVSTLTIQRTQQEDSAVYLCASSNRTGGFGSPLHFGNGTRLTVT.

The CDR3 nucleotides read TGTGCCAGCAGCGTAAGACAGACTAATTCACCCCTCCACTTT. This sequence encodes CASSVRQTNSPLHF. The J gene is TRBJ1-6, the V gene TRBV7-2; TRBD1 might be the D (5 bases). Trimming shortened V by 5 bases and J by 6 bases, and 11 bases separated the two germline ends. Germline values: CDR1 SGHTA, CDR2 FQGNSA. The CDR3 covers 14 residues.

CDR3 region: CASSLVAQPQHF. In nucleotides, the CDR3 is TGTGCCAGCAGCTTAGTGGCTCAGCCCCAGCATTTT. The chain has TRBV7-2 and TRBJ1-5; D uncertain. Trimming stripped 1 base from V and 6 bases from J, with 4 bases between. The CDR3 extends over 12 amino acids. Per germline, CDR1 SGHTA and CDR2 FQGNSA. Variable domain in full (rest from reference TRBV7-2 and TRBJ1-5): GAGVSQSPSNKVTEKGKDVELRCDPISGHTALYWYRQSLGQGLEFLIYFQGNSAPDKSGLPSDRFSAERTGGSVSTLTIQRTQQEDSAVYLCASSLVAQPQHFGDGTRLSIL.

J is TRBJ2-5 and V is TRBV5-1; unclear D gene. This CDR3 spans 13 amino acids. Germline CDR1 SGHRS, CDR2 YFSETQ. V lost 0 bases and J 3 bases, leaving 6 bases between the germline ends. CDR3 nucleotides: TGCGCCAGCAGCTTGGCGGCAGAAGAGACCCAGTACTTC. It is translated as CASSLAAEETQYF.

The rearrangement joins TRBV3-1 to TRBJ1-6; D unclear. The CDR3 extends over 12 amino acids. Germline lookup yields CDR1 LGHDT and CDR2 YNNKEL (reference sequence). Trimming took off 0 bases at V and 15 bases at J, with 9 bases between the two ends. CDR3 nucleotides: TGTGCCAGCAGCCAAGATAGCCAGCACCTCCACTTT. Its protein is CASSQDSQHLHF.

The rearrangement uses TRBV20-1 and TRBJ1-3, with 7 bases matching TRBD1. The CDR3 extends over 15 amino acids. Looked up from germline, CDR1 is DFQATT and CDR2 is SNEGSKA (reference sequence). J lost 2 bases, V lost 3 bases, and 7 bases had no gene match. This chain's CDR3 is CSARTGPLPGNTIYF. Here the CDR3 DNA reads TGCAGTGCTAGGACAGGGCCCCTACCTGGAAACACCATATATTTT.

This sequence joins TRBV5-1 and TRBJ2-7; D may correspond to TRBD1 or TRBD2 (5 bases each). Trimming cost V 3 bases and J 3 bases, with 13 bases left between them. The CDR3 is made up of 14 amino acids. From germline, CDR1 is SGHRS and CDR2 YFSETQ. CDR3 amino acids: CASSSRDGNYEQYF. CDR3 DNA sequence: TGCGCCAGCAGCTCCCGGGACGGGAACTACGAGCAGTACTTC.

This rearrangement joins TRBV27 to TRBJ1-6; possible D gene TRBD1, 5 bases. Germline CDR1 reads MNHEY; CDR2 reads SMNVEV (reference sequence). The V end lost 6 bases, the J end lost 4 bases, and 16 bases lay between the germline ends. This CDR3 contains 16 residues. The DNA for the CDR3 is TGTGCCAGCAGCTCTCAGGGCGGGGTGTATAATTCACCCCTCCACTTT. It translates to CASSSQGGVYNSPLHF.

Only a few counts were recorded for this clonotype. The genes are TRBV5-6 and TRBJ2-7, with 8 bases aligning to TRBD1. In germline, CDR1 is SGHDT, CDR2 YYEEEE. There are 15 residues in the CDR3. Losses at the gene ends were 0 bases for V and 5 bases for J; bases not matched to a gene: 7. CDR3: CASSLGYRGNNEQYF. CDR3 DNA: TGTGCCAGCAGCTTGGGATACAGGGGGAACAACGAGCAGTACTTC.

There are a few counts of this clonotype. The V gene is TRBV7-9, the J gene TRBJ2-3; 8 nucleotides match TRBD1. Germline lookup yields CDR1 SEHNR and CDR2 FQNEAQ (reference sequence). J was trimmed by 1 base and V by 5 bases; bases with no gene match: 8. This CDR3 is 16 amino acids long. In DNA, the CDR3 is TGTGCCAGCAGCCCCCGAGGCAGGGGGCGCACAGATACGCAGTATTTT. It yields the protein CASSPRGRGRTDTQYF.

This sequence joins TRBV7-2 and TRBJ2-1, with D possibly TRBD2 on 5 matching bases. V gave up 9 bases and J gave up 9 bases, with 15 bases separating them. This CDR3 region has 12 residues. Germline V lookup: CDR1 SGHTA, CDR2 FQGNSA. The CDR3 region has the DNA TGTGCCAGGGGCCTCACACGGGGTGAGCAGTTCTTC. It specifies CARGLTRGEQFF.

This clonotype showed up just once. This chain links TRBV6-8 with TRBJ2-3; D possibly corresponds to TRBD2 (7 bases). Germline V lookup: CDR1 MNHGY, CDR2 SAAAGT. This CDR3 contains 13 residues. Trimming took 4 bases from V and 7 from J, leaving 12 bases between them. The CDR3 DNA follows: TGTGCCAGCAGTTTGGCGGGGGCAAATACGCAGTATTTT. This gives the protein CASSLAGANTQYF.

As regards this clonotype: Compared with germline, one end of the junction differs, possibly owing to a read error. The genes are TRBV24-1 and TRBJ2-6; TRBD1 agrees at 8 bases. Germline CDR1 KGHDR, CDR2 SFDVKD. This CDR3 comprises 18 residues. CDR3 nucleotides: TGTGCCACCAGTGACCTGACAGGGGATCTCTCTTGGGCCAACGTCCTGACTTTC. It codes for CATSDLTGDLSWANVLTF.

This clonotype was detected a few times. This chain links TRBV20-1 with TRBJ2-3, with 10 bases identical to TRBD2. The CDR3 is made up of 16 amino acids. Trimming took 4 bases from V and 4 from J; bases not matched to a gene: 11. Germline CDR1 reads DFQATT; CDR2 reads SNEGSKA (reference sequence). Here the CDR3 reads CSATLHPGLASDTQYF. CDR3 nucleotide sequence: TGCAGTGCTACTCTCCACCCGGGACTAGCGTCAGATACGCAGTATTTT.

This clonotype was counted a few times. The chain recombines TRBV7-9 with TRBJ1-3, with 7 bases that match TRBD1. The CDR3 spans 14 residues. Germline CDR1 SEHNR, CDR2 FQNEAQ (reference sequence). Trimming cost V 5 bases and J 2 bases; bases outside gene matches: 3. In DNA, the CDR3 is TGTGCCAGCAGCACAACAGGGGCTGGAAACACCATATATTTT. The encoded protein is CASSTTGAGNTIYF.